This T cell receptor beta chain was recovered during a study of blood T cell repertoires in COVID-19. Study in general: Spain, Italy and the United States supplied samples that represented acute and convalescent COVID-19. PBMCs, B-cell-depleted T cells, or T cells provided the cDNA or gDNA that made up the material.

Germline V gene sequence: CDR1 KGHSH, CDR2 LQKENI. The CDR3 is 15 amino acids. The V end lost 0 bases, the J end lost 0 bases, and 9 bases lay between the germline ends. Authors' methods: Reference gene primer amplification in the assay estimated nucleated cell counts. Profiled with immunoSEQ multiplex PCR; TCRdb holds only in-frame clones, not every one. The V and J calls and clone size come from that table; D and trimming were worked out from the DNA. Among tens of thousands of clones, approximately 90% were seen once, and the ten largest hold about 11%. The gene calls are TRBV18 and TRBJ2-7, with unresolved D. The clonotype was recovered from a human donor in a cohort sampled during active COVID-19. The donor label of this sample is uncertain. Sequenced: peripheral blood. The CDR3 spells CASSPPLANSYEQYF. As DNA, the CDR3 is TGTGCCAGCTCACCACCGCTTGCTAACTCCTACGAGCAGTACTTC.